These T cell receptor beta chains were read from a single sample in a study of T cell responses to AZD1222 COVID-19 vaccine. Data came from immunoSEQ multiplex PCR; TCRdb stores just in-frame clones and leaves some out. The sample has about 92,000 clones, 70% to 90% seen once. Sample: peripheral blood, taken on day 0 of AZD1222 vaccination. These receptors came from an adult in good health. The CDR3 runs from the conserved cysteine through the conserved F or W. Fields, in order: clone size, J gene, V gene, CDR3 length, D gene, CDR3 protein, CDR3 DNA. D genes are given only for firm matches. Some rows mark clone size as missing; the rest say once, few, many or name a class of expanded clone.

>-|TRBJ2-1|TRBV28|16|-
CASSSLNILNYNEQFF
TGTGCCAGCAGTTCTTTAAACATACTTAACTACAATGAGCAGTTCTTC
>-|TRBJ1-3|TRBV28|16|-
CASSLKGLSSGNTIYF
TGTGCCAGCAGTTTAAAGGGACTTAGCTCTGGAAACACCATATATTTT
>few|TRBJ2-7|TRBV7-9|12|-
CASSSELYEQYF
TGTGCCAGCAGCTCCGAACTTTACGAGCAGTACTTC
>once|TRBJ2-4|TRBV11-2|19|TRBD2
CASNIDGRLAGADKNIQYF
TGTGCCAGCAACATTGACGGTCGGCTAGCGGGAGCTGACAAAAACATTCAGTACTTC
>-|TRBJ2-2|TRBV9|19|TRBD1
CASSSHGQGAVRNTGELFF
TGTGCCAGCAGCTCTCACGGACAGGGGGCGGTAAGGAACACCGGGGAGCTGTTTTTT
>-|TRBJ1-2|TRBV6-5|15|-
CASSYSGHGNYGYTF
TGTGCCAGCAGTTACTCGGGACACGGTAACTATGGCTACACCTTC
>-|TRBJ2-5|TRBV5-5|15|TRBD2
CASSLTSGRMETQYF
TGTGCCAGCAGCTTGACTAGCGGGAGAATGGAGACCCAGTACTTC
>-|TRBJ1-2|TRBV5-4|14|-
CASSLISGDYGYTF
TGTGCCAGCAGCTTGATATCGGGGGACTATGGCTACACCTTC
>-|TRBJ1-2|TRBV27|12|-
CASRGVGYGYTF
TGTGCCAGTAGGGGGGTGGGCTATGGCTACACCTTC
>-|TRBJ2-7|TRBV14|14|TRBD2
CASSVTSGRYEQYF
TGTGCCAGCAGTGTGACTAGCGGGAGGTACGAGCAGTACTTC
>-|TRBJ2-7|TRBV3-1/TRBV3-2|15|-
CASSLGTGGSYEQYF
TGTGCCAGCAGCCTCGGCACGGGTGGCTCCTACGAGCAGTACTTC
>-|TRBJ1-1|TRBV6-5|13|-
CASSYSTGVEAFF
TGTGCCAGCAGTTACTCGACGGGTGTTGAAGCTTTCTTT
>-|TRBJ2-7|TRBV3-1/TRBV3-2|15|TRBD2
CASSQGISGGYEQYF
TGTGCCAGCAGCCAAGGGATTAGCGGGGGTTACGAGCAGTACTTC
>-|TRBJ1-1|TRBV7-2|14|-
CASSPYGGGPEAFF
TGTGCCAGCAGCCCGTACGGGGGGGGCCCTGAAGCTTTCTTT
>-|TRBJ1-3|TRBV29-1|14|-
CSVAPDRIGNTIYF
TGCAGCGTTGCACCCGACAGGATTGGAAACACCATATATTTT
>-|TRBJ1-3|TRBV4-3|13|-
CASSSREYQPPIF
TGCGCCAGCAGCTCCCGGGAGTATCAGCCACCCATCTTT
>-|TRBJ2-1|TRBV5-1|19|TRBD2
CASSYPTSGSSPSYNEQFF
TGCGCCAGCAGTTACCCGACTAGCGGGAGTTCTCCCTCCTACAATGAGCAGTTCTTC
>few|TRBJ2-7|TRBV5-6|15|TRBD2
CASSLTSGRTGEQYF
TGTGCCAGCAGCTTGACTAGCGGGAGGACGGGTGAGCAGTACTTC
>-|TRBJ2-3|TRBV6-1|13|-
CASSERATDTQYF
TGTGCCAGCAGTGAACGGGCCACAGATACGCAGTATTTT
>-|TRBJ2-7|TRBV9|15|TRBD2
CASSVTGTSGYEQYF
TGTGCCAGCAGCGTAACCGGGACTAGCGGCTACGAGCAGTACTTC
>-|TRBJ2-3|TRBV28|19|-
CASSLTSSWREAGTDTQYF
TGTGCCAGCAGTTTAACTTCCTCCTGGAGGGAGGCGGGCACAGATACGCAGTATTTT
>-|TRBJ1-6|TRBV6-6|18|-
CASSLLPTIQNYNSPLHF
TGTGCCAGCAGTCTCCTGCCGACCATTCAGAATTATAATTCACCCCTCCACTTT
>-|TRBJ1-4|TRBV5-8|13|-
CASSSDNNEKLFF
TGTGCCAGCAGCTCAGACAATAATGAAAAACTGTTTTTT
>-|TRBJ1-2|TRBV2|15|TRBD1
CASSPPTGQIYGYTF
TGTGCCAGCAGCCCTCCGACGGGACAGATCTATGGCTACACCTTC
>-|TRBJ2-5|TRBV19|15|TRBD1
CASSPSLSGGETQYF
TGTGCCAGTAGTCCCAGCCTCTCAGGGGGAGAGACCCAGTACTTC
>-|TRBJ1-1|TRBV28|16|-
CASSRRGVSGATEAFF
TGTGCCAGCAGTCGTAGGGGAGTCTCCGGGGCCACTGAAGCTTTCTTT
>-|TRBJ2-7|TRBV11-2|15|-
CASSLGGLPFYEQYF
TGTGCCAGCAGCTTAGGGGGACTCCCTTTCTACGAGCAGTACTTC
>-|TRBJ1-6|TRBV3-1/TRBV3-2|18|-
CASSQGEPRRSRGSPLHF
TGTGCCAGCAGCCAAGGAGAGCCGAGACGGAGTAGGGGTTCACCCCTCCACTTT
>-|TRBJ1-5|TRBV28|12|-
CASGGVDQPQHF
TGTGCCAGCGGGGGGGTTGATCAGCCCCAGCATTTT
>few|TRBJ1-1|TRBV29-1|13|TRBD1
CSVDRQGHTEAFF
TGCAGCGTTGACCGACAGGGCCACACTGAAGCTTTCTTT
>-|TRBJ1-1|TRBV2|13|-
CASSVRRDTEAFF
TGTGCCAGCAGTGTTAGGCGGGACACTGAAGCTTTCTTT
>-|TRBJ1-5|TRBV5-6|15|-
CASSPGQNSNQPQHF
TGTGCCAGCAGCCCTGGACAGAACAGCAATCAGCCCCAGCATTTT
>-|TRBJ2-7|TRBV6-5|14|-
CASSYREKGREQYF
TGTGCCAGCAGTTACCGGGAGAAAGGTCGCGAGCAGTACTTC
>-|TRBJ2-2|TRBV5-1|16|TRBD1
CASSTQGATLTGELFF
TGCGCCAGCAGCACCCAGGGGGCGACTCTCACCGGGGAGCTGTTTTTT
>-|TRBJ2-2|TRBV24-1|14|-
CATSDFWLTGELFF
TGTGCCACCAGTGATTTCTGGCTGACCGGGGAGCTGTTTTTT
>-|TRBJ1-2|TRBV7-9|15|TRBD1
CASSTPGTGAYGYTF
TGTGCCAGCAGCACGCCAGGGACAGGGGCCTATGGCTACACCTTC
>-|TRBJ1-3|TRBV2|15|TRBD1
CASGRQGLSGNTIYF
TGTGCCAGCGGCAGACAGGGCCTCTCTGGAAACACCATATATTTT
>-|TRBJ1-5|TRBV18|18|TRBD1
CASSLKNPGQGAPQPQHF
TGTGCCAGCTCGTTAAAAAATCCGGGACAGGGGGCTCCCCAGCCCCAGCATTTT
>-|TRBJ2-2|TRBV27|12|-
CASALIHGELFF
TGTGCCAGCGCCCTGATCCACGGGGAGCTGTTTTTT
>-|TRBJ1-5|TRBV28|14|TRBD1
CASKVTGDNQPQHF
TGTGCCAGCAAGGTAACAGGGGACAATCAGCCCCAGCATTTT
>-|TRBJ1-4|TRBV19|14|-
CASSIRGPNEKLFF
TGTGCCAGTAGTATACGGGGTCCGAATGAAAAACTGTTTTTT
>-|TRBJ1-2|TRBV9|14|TRBD1
CASSPGQGAYGYTF
TGTGCCAGCAGCCCAGGACAGGGTGCCTATGGCTACACCTTC
>-|TRBJ2-1|TRBV7-3|15|TRBD2
CASSPSTSGSDEQFF
TGTGCCAGCAGCCCATCGACTAGCGGGAGCGATGAGCAGTTCTTC
>-|TRBJ2-2|TRBV7-2|16|-
CASSLVLVPRPGELFF
TGTGCCAGCAGCTTAGTCCTCGTACCCCGCCCGGGGGAGCTGTTTTTT
>-|TRBJ2-3|TRBV7-3|17|TRBD2
CASSLVGSGRALDTQYF
TGTGCCAGCAGCTTAGTGGGAAGCGGGAGGGCCCTAGATACGCAGTATTTT
>-|TRBJ1-4|TRBV7-9|13|TRBD1
CASSLQGAKKLFF
TGTGCCAGCAGCTTACAGGGGGCAAAAAAACTGTTTTTT
>-|TRBJ2-1|TRBV5-1|15|TRBD2
CASSSRTSGVNEQFF
TGCGCCAGCAGCTCCCGGACTAGCGGGGTGAATGAGCAGTTCTTC
>-|TRBJ2-1|TRBV19|15|-
CASSGGLDAYNEQFF
TGTGCCAGTAGTGGGGGACTTGACGCCTACAATGAGCAGTTCTTC
>-|TRBJ2-7|TRBV5-1|16|TRBD2
CASSLEAAGGPHEQYF
TGCGCCAGCAGCTTGGAGGCAGCGGGAGGTCCCCACGAGCAGTACTTC
>-|TRBJ1-2|TRBV20-1|14|TRBD1
CSASQLGQGYGYTF
TGCAGTGCTAGTCAACTAGGACAGGGGTATGGCTACACCTTC
>-|TRBJ1-1|TRBV9|16|TRBD1
CASSPPGQGMNTEAFF
TGTGCCAGCAGCCCCCCGGGACAGGGAATGAACACTGAAGCTTTCTTT
>-|TRBJ2-1|TRBV29-1|13|TRBD1
CSVPGQGYNEQFF
TGCAGCGTACCGGGACAGGGTTACAATGAGCAGTTCTTC